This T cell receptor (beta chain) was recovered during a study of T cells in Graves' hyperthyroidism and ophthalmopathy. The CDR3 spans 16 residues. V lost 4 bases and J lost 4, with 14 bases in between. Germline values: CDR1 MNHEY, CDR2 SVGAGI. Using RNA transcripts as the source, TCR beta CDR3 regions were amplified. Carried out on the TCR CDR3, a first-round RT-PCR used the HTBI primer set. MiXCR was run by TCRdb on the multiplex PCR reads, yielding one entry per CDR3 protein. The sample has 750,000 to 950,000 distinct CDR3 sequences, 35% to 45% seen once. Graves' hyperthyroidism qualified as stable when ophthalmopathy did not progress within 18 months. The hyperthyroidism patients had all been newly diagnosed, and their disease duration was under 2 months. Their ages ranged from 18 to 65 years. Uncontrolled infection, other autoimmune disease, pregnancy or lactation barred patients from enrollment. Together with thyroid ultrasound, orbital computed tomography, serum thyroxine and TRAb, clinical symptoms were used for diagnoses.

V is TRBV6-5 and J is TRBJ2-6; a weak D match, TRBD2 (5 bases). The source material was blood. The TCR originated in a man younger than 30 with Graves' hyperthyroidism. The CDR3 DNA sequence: TGTGCCAGCAGTTCCCCTGTCGGGAAGGGGGCCAACGTCCTGACTTTC. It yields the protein CASSSPVGKGANVLTF.